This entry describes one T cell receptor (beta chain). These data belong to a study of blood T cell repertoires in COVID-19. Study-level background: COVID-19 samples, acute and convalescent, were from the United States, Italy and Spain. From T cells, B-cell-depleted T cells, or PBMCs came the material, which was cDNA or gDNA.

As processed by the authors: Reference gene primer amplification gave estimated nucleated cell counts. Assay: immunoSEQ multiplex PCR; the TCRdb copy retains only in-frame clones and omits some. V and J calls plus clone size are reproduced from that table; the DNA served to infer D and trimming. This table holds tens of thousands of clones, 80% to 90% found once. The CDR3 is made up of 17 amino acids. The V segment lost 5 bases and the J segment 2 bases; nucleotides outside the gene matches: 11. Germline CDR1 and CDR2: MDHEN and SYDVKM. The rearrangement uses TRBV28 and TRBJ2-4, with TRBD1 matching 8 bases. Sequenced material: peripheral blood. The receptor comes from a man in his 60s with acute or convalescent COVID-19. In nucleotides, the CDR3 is TGTGCCAGCAGTGCAAACGTTCAGGGGGCAACCAAAAACATTCAGTACTTC. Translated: CASSANVQGATKNIQYF.